The clone carrying this T cell receptor (beta chain) was picked up one time. Participants were aged about 18 to 89 years from some 24 US areas. For recovered donors of Cohort 3, there were two negative PCRs, clearance, or symptom resolution. Measured with immunoSEQ multiplex PCR; TCRdb has only the in-frame clones, and not every one. Among some 500,000 clones listed, 88% were seen once. Germline values: CDR1 MGHRA, CDR2 YSYEKL. The CDR3 totals 15 residues. V gave up 1 base and J gave up 6 bases; unmatched junction bases: 6. The sample originates from a study of blood T cell repertoires in COVID-19. The V gene is TRBV4-1, the J gene TRBJ2-1, with TRBD2 matching 7 bases. Sample: PBMCs or T cells enriched from blood (not recorded which). This TCR derives from a woman aged 40 to 49 who had recovered from COVID-19. This chain's CDR3 is CASSQAGGAGNEQFF. The CDR3, as DNA: TGCGCCAGCAGCCAAGCGGGAGGTGCGGGCAATGAGCAGTTCTTC.